Shown below are 3 T cell receptor beta chains from a single sample sequenced in a study of post-analysis software for immune sequencing data. Study-level results: Roughly five TRBV segments appeared more often in patients than in controls, and TRBV5-6, TRBV5-1 and TRBV20-1 were among these.

Researchers reported that TCR beta cDNA libraries carried unique molecular identifiers. Via MiXCR, TCRdb re-called the PCR reads, giving one row per CDR3 protein. The table has roughly 580,000 distinct CDR3 sequences, 44% seen once. Their cognate antigens are unknown. The specimen sequenced was blood. The receptors derive from a girl under 18 with multiple sclerosis.

A word on this clonotype: The junction differs from germline at one of its ends, possibly a read error. V is TRBV27 and J is TRBJ2-1; TRBD2 is a possible D gene (5 bases). The CDR3 runs to 15 residues. Germline CDR1 MNHEY, CDR2 SMNVEV (reference sequence). The CDR3 nucleotides are TGTGCCAGCAGCCCGGACTTCGGCTCCCACAATGAGCAGTTCTTC. It encodes CASSPDFGSHNEQFF.

This clonotype was recorded a few times. The chain employs TRBV20-1 and TRBJ1-4; TRBD1 agrees at 11 bases. CDR3 length: 15 amino acids. The V and J ends lost 1 base and 7 bases, in that order; junction bases with no gene match: 5. Germline V gene sequence: CDR1 DFQATT, CDR2 SNEGSKA (reference sequence). CDR3 protein: CSARGRGTGGEKLFF. CDR3 in DNA: TGCAGTGCTAGAGGCCGCGGGACAGGGGGTGAAAAACTGTTTTTT.

The chain uses TRBV6-1 and TRBJ2-1; 9 bases map to TRBD2. Germline V lookup: CDR1 MNHNS, CDR2 SASEGT. The CDR3 has 16 residues. V was pared by 2 bases and J by 4 bases, with 6 bases of the junction left unmatched. The CDR3: CASSESTSGFYNEQFF. The CDR3 DNA follows: TGTGCCAGCAGTGAATCGACTAGCGGCTTTTACAATGAGCAGTTCTTC.